This T cell receptor beta chain originates from a study of T-cell reconstitution after alpha-beta-depleted transplantation in children. Study-wide results and caveats: Reports say that about two months after transplant, the alpha-beta T cells came out of several hundred graft clones that had expanded. T cells produced anew were the main source of T-cell counts and diversity one year after transplant.

For TCRbeta, the library was prepared with unique molecular identifiers. TCRdb reprocessed the PCR reads via MiXCR and lists one record per CDR3 protein. The sample holds approximately 400,000 distinct CDR3 sequences, roughly 17% seen once. The CDR3 is 14 residues long. Trimming cost V 3 bases and J 3 bases, with 12 bases left between them. A word on this clonotype: The antigen remains undetermined.

This clonotype was sampled from a boy under two years old who had a stem cell transplant for Wiskott-Aldrich syndrome, so the T cells may come from the graft donor. The sequenced sample was PBMCs, mostly from graft donor cells, obtained 360 days after TCRalphabeta/CD19-depleted stem cell transplant. The V call is TRBV12-3 or TRBV12-4, the J call TRBJ2-7, with D perhaps TRBD1 (6 bases). CDR3 nucleotide sequence: TGTGCCAGCAGTTTGGTACAGGGCTTCTACGAGCAGTACTTC. Protein product: CASSLVQGFYEQYF.